These T cell receptor beta chains were read from a single sample in a study of vaccination and CD4 T cells after COVID-19. No antigen has been assigned to these receptors. TCRdb used MiXCR to reprocess the PCR reads, holding one entry per CDR3 protein. The data show tens of thousands of distinct CDR3 sequences, roughly 64% seen once. The sample was CD4+ T cells from blood, cultured in vitro. The origin of the receptors is a human donor who had recovered from COVID-19. Each CDR3 is given with its conserved first and last residue. The D gene is left open where the match is weak. Clone sizes are given selectively: once, few, many, or a class where the clone is expanded.

d_gene,j_gene,v_gene,abundance,CDR3aa,CDR3nt
NA,TRBJ1-1,TRBV20-1,few,CSAGGKANTEAFF,TGCAGTGCCGGCGGTAAGGCGAACACTGAAGCTTTCTTT
TRBD2,TRBJ2-7,TRBV28,once,CATRTPRLAGKLYEQYF,TGTGCCACCCGCACGCCAAGACTAGCGGGCAAACTCTACGAGCAGTACTTC
TRBD1,TRBJ1-5,TRBV20-1,NA,CSARLGQGGKPQHF,TGCAGTGCTAGGTTAGGCCAGGGGGGAAAGCCCCAGCATTTT
TRBD1,TRBJ1-5,TRBV6-1,NA,CASSGGQGAYRGNQPQHF,TGTGCCAGCAGTGGGGGACAGGGGGCTTATAGGGGCAATCAGCCCCAGCATTTT
NA,TRBJ1-4,TRBV7-2,few,CASSPPGEKLFF,TGTGCCAGCAGCCCCCCGGGGGAAAAACTGTTTTTT
TRBD2,TRBJ2-7,TRBV18,NA,CASSPPGLAGEQYF,TGTGCCAGCTCACCACCGGGACTAGCGGGCGAGCAGTACTTC
NA,TRBJ1-2,TRBV6-1,NA,CASSVQGSYGYTF,TGTGCCAGCAGTGTACAGGGTTCCTATGGCTACACCTTC
NA,TRBJ1-2,TRBV28,NA,CASSNDLGDGYTF,TGTGCCAGCAGCAACGACCTAGGCGATGGCTACACCTTC
TRBD2,TRBJ2-7,TRBV20-1,few,CSAPPFSGRADEQYF,TGCAGTGCCCCACCCTTTAGCGGGAGGGCGGACGAGCAGTACTTC
NA,TRBJ1-2,TRBV30,few,CAWKPGPAQDGYTF,TGTGCCTGGAAGCCAGGGCCCGCTCAGGATGGCTACACCTTC
NA,TRBJ1-1,TRBV20-1,few,CSARKQGLGTEAFF,TGCAGTGCTAGAAAACAGGGTCTGGGCACTGAAGCTTTCTTT
NA,TRBJ1-2,TRBV6-5,NA,CASSYHDPPNYGYTF,TGTGCCAGCAGTTACCACGACCCGCCCAACTATGGCTACACCTTC
TRBD1,TRBJ2-3,TRBV7-9,NA,CASSNWDRASTDTQYF,TGTGCCAGCAGCAACTGGGACAGGGCTAGCACAGATACGCAGTATTTT
NA,TRBJ2-1,TRBV6-5,NA,CASSYSRSPSVETSYNEQFF,TGTGCCAGCAGTTACTCGAGATCCCCTAGCGTCGAAACCTCCTACAATGAGCAGTTCTTC
TRBD1,TRBJ2-7,TRBV6-1,few,CASIRRAGQGSYEQYF,TGTGCCAGCATCAGGAGAGCGGGACAGGGGTCCTACGAGCAGTACTTC
TRBD1,TRBJ1-2,TRBV24-1,once,CATSESQGAGYDYTF,TGTGCCACCAGTGAGAGCCAGGGGGCTGGCTATGACTACACCTTC
TRBD1,TRBJ1-3,TRBV27,NA,CASSADRGSGNTIYF,TGTGCCAGCAGTGCCGACAGGGGCTCTGGAAACACCATATATTTT
TRBD2,TRBJ2-2,TRBV29-1,once,CSVDRGDITGELFF,TGCAGCGTTGACCGGGGGGATATCACCGGGGAGCTGTTTTTT
NA,TRBJ1-2,TRBV20-1,few,CSAREGRTAYGYTF,TGCAGTGCTAGAGAAGGAAGGACAGCGTATGGCTACACCTTC
NA,TRBJ2-3,TRBV20-1,once,CSARGLSVNSTDTQYF,TGCAGTGCTAGGGGTCTTAGCGTTAACAGCACAGATACGCAGTATTTT
TRBD1,TRBJ2-7,TRBV5-4,NA,CASSHDRAYEQYF,TGTGCCAGCAGCCACGACAGGGCTTACGAGCAGTACTTC
NA,TRBJ1-5,TRBV12-5,NA,CASAYLRDTAGGSNQPQHF,TGTGCTAGTGCCTACCTGCGGGACACCGCCGGAGGTAGCAATCAGCCCCAGCATTTT
NA,TRBJ2-3,TRBV7-9,once,CASSLARASTDTQYF,TGTGCCAGCAGCTTAGCGAGAGCTAGCACAGATACGCAGTATTTT
NA,TRBJ1-5,TRBV20-1,NA,CSARGQAHQPQHF,TGCAGTGCTAGGGGGCAAGCCCATCAGCCCCAGCATTTT
NA,TRBJ1-4,TRBV28,few,CASESGSAEKLFF,TGTGCCAGCGAAAGCGGCTCAGCGGAAAAACTGTTTTTT
NA,TRBJ1-2,TRBV15,NA,CATSREYYGYTF,TGTGCCACCAGCAGAGAATACTATGGCTACACCTTC
TRBD2,TRBJ2-3,TRBV6-2/TRBV6-3,NA,CASSPLLSGGRVADTQYF,TGTGCCAGCAGTCCCCTCCTGAGCGGGGGGAGGGTGGCAGATACGCAGTATTTT
TRBD1,TRBJ1-1,TRBV6-1,few,CASSPRQGHETEAFF,TGTGCCAGCAGTCCCCGACAGGGCCATGAAACTGAAGCTTTCTTT
TRBD1,TRBJ1-5,TRBV19,NA,CASTRGQGVDGNQPQHF,TGTGCCAGTACCCGAGGACAGGGCGTTGACGGCAATCAGCCCCAGCATTTT
NA,TRBJ2-5,TRBV20-1,NA,CSARRWRGGQETQYF,TGCAGTGCTAGACGGTGGAGGGGAGGCCAAGAGACCCAGTACTTC
TRBD1,TRBJ1-2,TRBV7-8,NA,CASSHQGAEGYTF,TGTGCCAGCAGCCATCAGGGGGCGGAAGGCTACACCTTC
NA,TRBJ1-4,TRBV20-1,NA,CSARRNEKLFF,TGCAGTGCTAGACGAAATGAAAAACTGTTTTTT
TRBD1,TRBJ1-5,TRBV7-8,NA,CASSRGGTGSDQPQHF,TGTGCCAGCAGCCGGGGGGGGACAGGGTCCGATCAGCCCCAGCATTTT
TRBD1,TRBJ1-5,TRBV19,NA,CASQTGTGRRSNQPQHF,TGTGCCAGCCAGACCGGGACAGGGAGAAGGAGCAATCAGCCCCAGCATTTT
NA,TRBJ1-5,TRBV20-1,NA,CSASGRVGNQPQHF,TGCAGTGCTAGTGGCAGGGTCGGCAATCAGCCCCAGCATTTT
TRBD2,TRBJ2-7,TRBV20-1,NA,CSARDHGTSGYEQYF,TGCAGTGCTAGAGATCATGGGACTAGCGGTTACGAGCAGTACTTC
NA,TRBJ2-5,TRBV16,NA,CASSQQYQETQYF,TGTGCCAGCAGTCAGCAGTACCAAGAGACCCAGTACTTC
NA,TRBJ2-1,TRBV20-1,NA,CSARLDYNEQFF,TGCAGTGCTAGATTGGACTACAATGAGCAGTTCTTC
TRBD1,TRBJ1-2,TRBV12-3/TRBV12-4,NA,CASVDRGGYGYTF,TGTGCCAGCGTCGACAGGGGTGGCTATGGCTACACCTTC
NA,TRBJ2-7,TRBV20-1,NA,CSAIGEPYYEQYF,TGCAGTGCTATCGGGGAGCCATACTACGAGCAGTACTTC
NA,TRBJ2-4,TRBV20-1,once,CSARDQGLAKNIQYF,TGCAGTGCTAGAGACCAGGGGTTAGCCAAAAACATTCAGTACTTC
TRBD1,TRBJ1-5,TRBV6-1,NA,CASSEQGAQPQHF,TGTGCCAGCAGTGAACAGGGGGCACAGCCCCAGCATTTT
TRBD1,TRBJ1-5,TRBV20-1,NA,CSAAGGSNQPQHF,TGCAGTGCTGCAGGGGGTAGCAATCAGCCCCAGCATTTT
NA,TRBJ2-2,TRBV27,NA,CASNRVGNTGELFF,TGTGCCAGCAACAGGGTTGGGAACACCGGGGAGCTGTTTTTT
NA,TRBJ1-6,TRBV20-1,NA,CSASAGINSPLHF,TGCAGTGCTAGTGCCGGTATCAATTCACCCCTCCACTTT
NA,TRBJ1-2,TRBV27,NA,CASSPRGDYGYTF,TGTGCCAGCAGCCCACGGGGAGACTATGGCTACACCTTC
NA,TRBJ2-2,TRBV28,NA,CASREGYTGELFF,TGTGCCAGCAGGGAGGGGTACACCGGGGAGCTGTTTTTT
TRBD1,TRBJ1-1,TRBV20-1,NA,CSVGQGARDTEAFF,TGCAGTGTGGGACAGGGGGCCCGAGACACTGAAGCTTTCTTT